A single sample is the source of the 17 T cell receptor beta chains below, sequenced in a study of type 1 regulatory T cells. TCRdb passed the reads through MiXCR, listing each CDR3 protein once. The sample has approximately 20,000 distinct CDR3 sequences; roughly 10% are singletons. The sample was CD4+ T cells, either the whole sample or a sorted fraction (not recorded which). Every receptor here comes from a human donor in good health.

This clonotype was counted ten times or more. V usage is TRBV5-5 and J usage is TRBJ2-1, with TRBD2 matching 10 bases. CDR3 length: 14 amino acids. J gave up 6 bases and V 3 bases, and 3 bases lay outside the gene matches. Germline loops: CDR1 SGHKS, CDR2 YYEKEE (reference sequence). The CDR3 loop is CASSSGTSANEQFF. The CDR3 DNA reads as TGTGCCAGCAGCTCCGGGACTAGCGCCAATGAGCAGTTCTTC.

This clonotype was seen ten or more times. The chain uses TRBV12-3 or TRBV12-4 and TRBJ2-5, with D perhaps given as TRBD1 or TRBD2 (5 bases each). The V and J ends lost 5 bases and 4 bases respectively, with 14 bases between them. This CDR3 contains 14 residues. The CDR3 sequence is CASSPRTGRETQYF. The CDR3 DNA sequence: TGTGCCAGCAGTCCACGGACGGGGCGAGAGACCCAGTACTTC.

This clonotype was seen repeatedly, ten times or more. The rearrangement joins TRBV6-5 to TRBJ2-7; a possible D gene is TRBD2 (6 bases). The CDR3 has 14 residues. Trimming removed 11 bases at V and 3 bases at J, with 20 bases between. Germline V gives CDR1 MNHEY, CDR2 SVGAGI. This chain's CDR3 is CAAGKGTARYEQYF. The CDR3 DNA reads TGTGCCGCGGGGAAGGGGACTGCTCGCTACGAGCAGTACTTC.

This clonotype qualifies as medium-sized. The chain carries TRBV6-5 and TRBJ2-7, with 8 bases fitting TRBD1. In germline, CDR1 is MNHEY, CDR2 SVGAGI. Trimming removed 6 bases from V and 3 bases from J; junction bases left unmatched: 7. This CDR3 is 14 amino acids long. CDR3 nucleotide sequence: TGTGCCAGCAGCCGAGGACAGGGAGGCTACGAGCAGTACTTC. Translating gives CASSRGQGGYEQYF.

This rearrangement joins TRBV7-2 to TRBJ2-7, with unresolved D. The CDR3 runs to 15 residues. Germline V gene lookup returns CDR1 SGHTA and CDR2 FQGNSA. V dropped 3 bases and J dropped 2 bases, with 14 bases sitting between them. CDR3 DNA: TGTGCCAGCAGCTTCAGTCGCGCAACCCCCTACGAGCAGTACTTC. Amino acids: CASSFSRATPYEQYF.

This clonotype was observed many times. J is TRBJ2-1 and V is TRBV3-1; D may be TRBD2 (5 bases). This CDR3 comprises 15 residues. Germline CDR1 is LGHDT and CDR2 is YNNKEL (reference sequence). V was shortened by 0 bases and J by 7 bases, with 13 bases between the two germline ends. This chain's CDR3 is CASSQDSISGNEQFF. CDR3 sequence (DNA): TGTGCCAGCAGCCAAGATTCTATTTCGGGGAATGAGCAGTTCTTC.

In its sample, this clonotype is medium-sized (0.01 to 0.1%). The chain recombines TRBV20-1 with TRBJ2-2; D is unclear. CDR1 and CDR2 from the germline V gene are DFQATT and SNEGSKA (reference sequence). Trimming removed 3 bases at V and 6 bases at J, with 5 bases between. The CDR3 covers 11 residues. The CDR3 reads CSASVAGELFF. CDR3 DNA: TGCAGTGCTAGCGTCGCCGGGGAGCTGTTTTTT.

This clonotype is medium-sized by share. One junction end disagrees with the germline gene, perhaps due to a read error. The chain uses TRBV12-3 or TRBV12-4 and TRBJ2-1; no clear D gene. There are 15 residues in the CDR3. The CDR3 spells CATSLVVGTPNEQFF. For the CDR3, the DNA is TGTGCCACCAGTTTAGTAGTGGGAACGCCCAATGAGCAGTTCTTC.

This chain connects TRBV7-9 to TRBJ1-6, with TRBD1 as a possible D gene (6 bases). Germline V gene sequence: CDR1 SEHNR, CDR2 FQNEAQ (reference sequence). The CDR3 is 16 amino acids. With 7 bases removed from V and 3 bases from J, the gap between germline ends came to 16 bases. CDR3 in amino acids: CASTEVQTGYNSPLHF. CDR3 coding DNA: TGTGCCAGCACCGAAGTTCAGACAGGCTATAATTCACCCCTCCACTTT. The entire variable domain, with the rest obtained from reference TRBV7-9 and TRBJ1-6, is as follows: DTGVSQNPRHKITKRGQNVTFRCDPISEHNRLYWYRQTLGQGPEFLTYFQNEAQLEKSRLLSDRFSAERPKGSFSTLEIQRTEQGDSAMYLCASTEVQTGYNSPLHFGNGTRLTVT.

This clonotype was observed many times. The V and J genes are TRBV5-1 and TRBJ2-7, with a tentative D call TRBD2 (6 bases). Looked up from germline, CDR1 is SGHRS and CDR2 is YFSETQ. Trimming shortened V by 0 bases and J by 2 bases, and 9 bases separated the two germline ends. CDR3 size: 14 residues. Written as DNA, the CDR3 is TGCGCCAGCAGCTTGGCGGGAGCCGCCTACGAGCAGTACTTC. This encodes CASSLAGAAYEQYF.

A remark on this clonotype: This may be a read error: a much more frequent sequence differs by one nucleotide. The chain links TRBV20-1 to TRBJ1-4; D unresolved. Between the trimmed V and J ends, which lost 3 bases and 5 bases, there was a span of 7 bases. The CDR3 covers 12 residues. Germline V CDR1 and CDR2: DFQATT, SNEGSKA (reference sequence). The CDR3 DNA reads TGCAGTGCTAGTGGGGTCAATGAAAAACTGTTTTTT. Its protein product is CSASGVNEKLFF.

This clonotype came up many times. This CDR3 reads CASRRQEDGTDTQYF. CDR3 nucleotides: TGCGCCAGCAGACGTCAGGAGGACGGCACAGATACGCAGTATTTT. The chain employs TRBV5-1 and TRBJ2-3; TRBD2 is a possible D gene (5 bases). This CDR3 has 15 residues. V lost 5 bases, J lost 1 base, and 14 bases lay in between. Per the germline V gene, CDR1 is SGHRS and CDR2 is YFSETQ. The whole variable domain, remainder taken from reference TRBV5-1 and TRBJ2-3, is KAGVTQTPRYLIKTRGQQVTLSCSPISGHRSVSWYQQTPGQGLQFLFEYFSETQRNKGNFPGRFSGRQFSNSRSEMNVSTLELGDSALYLCASRRQEDGTDTQYFGPGTRLTVL.

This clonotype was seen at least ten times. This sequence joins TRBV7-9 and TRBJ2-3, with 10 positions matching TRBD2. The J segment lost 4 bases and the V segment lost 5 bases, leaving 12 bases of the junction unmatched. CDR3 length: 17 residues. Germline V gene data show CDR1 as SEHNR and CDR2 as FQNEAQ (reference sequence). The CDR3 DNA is TGTGCCAGCAGCCCATGGACTAGCGGCCGGTCAGCAGATACGCAGTATTTT. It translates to CASSPWTSGRSADTQYF.

The CDR3 here is CASSLRLAGGPNTGELFF. CDR3 DNA sequence: TGTGCCAGCAGCTTACGACTAGCGGGAGGCCCGAACACCGGGGAGCTGTTTTTT. V is TRBV21-1 and J is TRBJ2-2; TRBD2, as called in the table, went unchecked against the DNA. TRBV21-1 is labeled a pseudogene. The CDR3 loop spans 18 amino acids.

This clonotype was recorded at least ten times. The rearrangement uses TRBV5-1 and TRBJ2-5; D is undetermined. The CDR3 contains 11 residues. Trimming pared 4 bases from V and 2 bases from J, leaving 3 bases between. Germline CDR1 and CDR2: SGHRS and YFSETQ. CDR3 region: CASSVQETQYF. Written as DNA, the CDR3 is TGCGCCAGCAGCGTTCAAGAGACCCAGTACTTC.

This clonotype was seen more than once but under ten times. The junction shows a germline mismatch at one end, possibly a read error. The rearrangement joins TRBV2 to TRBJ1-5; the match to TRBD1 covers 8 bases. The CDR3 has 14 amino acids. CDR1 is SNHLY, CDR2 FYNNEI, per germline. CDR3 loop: CASSEGTGNRPQHF. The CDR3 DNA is TGTGCCAGCAGTGAGGGGACAGGCAATCGGCCCCAGCATTTT.

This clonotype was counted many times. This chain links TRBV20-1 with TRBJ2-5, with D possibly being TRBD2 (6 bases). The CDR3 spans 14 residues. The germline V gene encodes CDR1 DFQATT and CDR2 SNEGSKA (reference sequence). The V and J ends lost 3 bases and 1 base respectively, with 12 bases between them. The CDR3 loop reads CSARRGLVQETQYF. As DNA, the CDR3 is TGCAGTGCTAGGCGGGGACTCGTCCAAGAGACCCAGTACTTC.